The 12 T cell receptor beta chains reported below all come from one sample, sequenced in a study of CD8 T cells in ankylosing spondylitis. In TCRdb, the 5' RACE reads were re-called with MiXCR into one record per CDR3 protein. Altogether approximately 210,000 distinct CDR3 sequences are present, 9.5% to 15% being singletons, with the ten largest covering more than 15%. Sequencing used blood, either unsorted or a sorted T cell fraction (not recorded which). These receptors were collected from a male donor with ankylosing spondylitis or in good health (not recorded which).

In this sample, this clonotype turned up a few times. The CDR3 DNA follows: TGCGCCAGCCAGGACTCCTCCTACGAGCAGTACTTC. It yields the protein CASQDSSYEQYF. The chain employs TRBV5-1 and TRBJ2-7; TRBD2 is a possible D gene (5 bases). The CDR3 sequence is 12 residues long. Germline values: CDR1 SGHRS, CDR2 YFSETQ. Trimming shortened V by 7 bases and J by 0 bases, and 8 bases separated the two germline ends.

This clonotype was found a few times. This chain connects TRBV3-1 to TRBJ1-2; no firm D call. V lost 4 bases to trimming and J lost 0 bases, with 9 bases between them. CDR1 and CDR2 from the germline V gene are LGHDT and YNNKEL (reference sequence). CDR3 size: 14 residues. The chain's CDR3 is CASSPFAANYGYTF. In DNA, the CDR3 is TGTGCCAGCAGCCCGTTTGCTGCTAACTATGGCTACACCTTC.

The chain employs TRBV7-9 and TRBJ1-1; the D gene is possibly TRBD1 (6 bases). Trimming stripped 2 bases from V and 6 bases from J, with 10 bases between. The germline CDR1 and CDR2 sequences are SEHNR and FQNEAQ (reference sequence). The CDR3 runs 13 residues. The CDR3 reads CASSLQGSPEAFF. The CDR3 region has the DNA TGTGCCAGCAGCTTACAGGGGAGTCCTGAAGCTTTCTTT. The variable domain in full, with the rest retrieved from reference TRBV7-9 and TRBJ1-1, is DTGVSQNPRHKITKRGQNVTFRCDPISEHNRLYWYRQTLGQGPEFLTYFQNEAQLEKSRLLSDRFSAERPKGSFSTLEIQRTEQGDSAMYLCASSLQGSPEAFFGQGTRLTVV.

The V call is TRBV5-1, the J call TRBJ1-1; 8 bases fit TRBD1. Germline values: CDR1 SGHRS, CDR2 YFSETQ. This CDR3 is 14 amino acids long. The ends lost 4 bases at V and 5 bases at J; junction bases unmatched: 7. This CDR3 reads CASSPTRGRTEAFF. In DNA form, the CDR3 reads TGCGCCAGCAGCCCTACCAGGGGGCGGACTGAAGCTTTCTTT.

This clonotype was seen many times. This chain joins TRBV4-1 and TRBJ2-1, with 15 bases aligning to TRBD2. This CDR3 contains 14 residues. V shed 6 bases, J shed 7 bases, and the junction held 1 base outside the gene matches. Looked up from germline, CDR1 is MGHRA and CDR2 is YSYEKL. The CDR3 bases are TGCGCCAGCAGGGGGACTAGCGGGAGGAATGAGCAGTTCTTC. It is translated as CASRGTSGRNEQFF.

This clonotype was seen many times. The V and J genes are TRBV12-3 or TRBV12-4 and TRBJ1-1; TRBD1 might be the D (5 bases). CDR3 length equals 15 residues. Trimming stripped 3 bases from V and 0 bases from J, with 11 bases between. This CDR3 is CASSFRVGLNTEAFF. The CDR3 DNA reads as TGTGCCAGCAGTTTCAGGGTAGGGTTGAACACTGAAGCTTTCTTT.

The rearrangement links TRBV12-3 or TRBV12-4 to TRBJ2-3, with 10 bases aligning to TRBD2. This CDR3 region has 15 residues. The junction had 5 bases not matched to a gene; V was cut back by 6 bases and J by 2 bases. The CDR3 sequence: CASSPSGGHTDTQYF. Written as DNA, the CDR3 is TGTGCCAGCAGCCCTAGCGGGGGACACACAGATACGCAGTATTTT.

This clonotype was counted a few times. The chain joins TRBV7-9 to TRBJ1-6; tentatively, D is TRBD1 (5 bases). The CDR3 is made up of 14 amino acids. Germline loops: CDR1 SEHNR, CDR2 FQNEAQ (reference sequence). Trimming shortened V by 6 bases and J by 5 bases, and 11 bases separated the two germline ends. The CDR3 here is CASRRDGNNSPLHF. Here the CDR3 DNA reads TGTGCCAGCAGAAGGGACGGTAATAATTCACCCCTCCACTTT.

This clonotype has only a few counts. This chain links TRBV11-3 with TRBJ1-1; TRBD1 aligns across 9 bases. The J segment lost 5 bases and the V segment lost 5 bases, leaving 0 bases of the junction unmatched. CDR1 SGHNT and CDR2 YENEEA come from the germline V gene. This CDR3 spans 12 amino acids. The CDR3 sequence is CASSGTGTEAFF. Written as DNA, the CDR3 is TGTGCCAGCAGCGGGACAGGGACTGAAGCTTTCTTT.

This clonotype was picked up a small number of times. The CDR3 nucleotides are TGTGCCAGCAGCTTAACAGCTATCTACGAGCAGTACTTC. This sequence encodes CASSLTAIYEQYF. This rearrangement joins TRBV7-9 to TRBJ2-7; no clear D. The V gene's germline CDR1 is SEHNR and CDR2 FQNEAQ (reference sequence). V dropped 2 bases and J dropped 3 bases, with 8 bases sitting between them. The CDR3 totals 13 residues.

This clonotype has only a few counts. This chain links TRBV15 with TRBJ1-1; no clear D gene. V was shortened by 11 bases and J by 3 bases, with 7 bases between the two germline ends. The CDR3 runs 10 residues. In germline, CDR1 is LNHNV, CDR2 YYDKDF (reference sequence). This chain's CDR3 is CAARDTEAFF. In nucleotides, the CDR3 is TGTGCCGCCCGGGACACTGAAGCTTTCTTT.

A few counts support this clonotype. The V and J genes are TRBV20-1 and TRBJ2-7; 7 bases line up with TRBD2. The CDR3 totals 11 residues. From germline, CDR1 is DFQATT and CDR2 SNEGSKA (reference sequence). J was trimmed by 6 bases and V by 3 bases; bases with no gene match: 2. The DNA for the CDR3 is TGCAGTGCTAGCACGGGGGGCGAGCAGTACTTC. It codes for CSASTGGEQYF.